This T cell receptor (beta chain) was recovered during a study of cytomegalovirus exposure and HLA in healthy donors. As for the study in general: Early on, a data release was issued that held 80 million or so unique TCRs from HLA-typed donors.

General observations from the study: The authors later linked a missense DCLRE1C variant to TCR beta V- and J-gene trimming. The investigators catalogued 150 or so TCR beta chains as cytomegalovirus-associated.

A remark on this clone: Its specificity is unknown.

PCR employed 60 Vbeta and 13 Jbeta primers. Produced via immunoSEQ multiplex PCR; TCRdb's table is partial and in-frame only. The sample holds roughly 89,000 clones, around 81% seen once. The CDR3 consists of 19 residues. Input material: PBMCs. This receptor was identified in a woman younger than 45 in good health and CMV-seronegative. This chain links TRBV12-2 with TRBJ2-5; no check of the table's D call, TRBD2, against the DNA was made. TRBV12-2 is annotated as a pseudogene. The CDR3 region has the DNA TGTGCAAGTCGCTTAGCGAGGGCTGACGAGGCCCGACACTGGGAGACCCAGTACTTC. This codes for CASRLARADEARHWETQYF.